This TCR beta chain stems from a study of radiation and T cells in renal cell carcinoma. Study in general: Nephrectomy followed 15 Gy stereotactic body radiation by 4 weeks. Overall study findings and caveats: No pretreatment tumor biopsies were available for baseline clonotypes.

Trimming removed 5 bases from V and 5 bases from J, with 12 bases in between. The CDR3 is 13 residues long. The germline gives CDR1 SEHNR, CDR2 FQNEAQ (reference sequence). Described time point: blood 2 weeks post-SBRT. Regarding treatment: 15 Gy SBRT to primary tumor, nephrectomy 4 weeks later. To note about this clone: The antigen remains unidentified.

The assay was immunoSEQ multiplex PCR, and TCRdb's table has in-frame clones only and misses some. The top ten hold roughly 5.9% of the sample, which has more than 95,000 clones, about 81% seen once. Sequenced material: blood, taken from a patient whose treatment included radiotherapy and nephrectomy. The clonotype originates from a man between 50 and 59 years old with renal cell carcinoma. This chain joins TRBV7-9 and TRBJ1-2, with D unclear. The CDR3 coding sequence is TGTGCCAGCAGCCCAGACCCTTTTTATGGCTACACCTTC. Amino acid sequence: CASSPDPFYGYTF.